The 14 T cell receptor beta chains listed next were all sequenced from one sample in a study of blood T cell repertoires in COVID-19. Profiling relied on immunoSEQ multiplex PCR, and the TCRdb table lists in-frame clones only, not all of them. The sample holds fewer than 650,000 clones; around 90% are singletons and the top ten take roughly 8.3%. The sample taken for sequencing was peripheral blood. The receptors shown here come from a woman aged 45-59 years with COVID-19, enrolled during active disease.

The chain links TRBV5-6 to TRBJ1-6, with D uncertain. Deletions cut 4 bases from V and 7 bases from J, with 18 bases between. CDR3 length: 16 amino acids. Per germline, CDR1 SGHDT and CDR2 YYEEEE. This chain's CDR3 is CASSPNPRVQNSPLHF. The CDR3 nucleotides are TGTGCCAGCAGCCCAAACCCCCGGGTTCAGAATTCACCCCTCCACTTT. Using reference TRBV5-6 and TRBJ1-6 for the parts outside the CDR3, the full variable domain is DAGVTQSPTHLIKTRGQQVTLRCSPKSGHDTVSWYQQALGQGPQFIFQYYEEEERQRGNFPDRFSGHQFPNYSSELNVNALLLGDSALYLCASSPNPRVQNSPLHFGNGTRLTVT.

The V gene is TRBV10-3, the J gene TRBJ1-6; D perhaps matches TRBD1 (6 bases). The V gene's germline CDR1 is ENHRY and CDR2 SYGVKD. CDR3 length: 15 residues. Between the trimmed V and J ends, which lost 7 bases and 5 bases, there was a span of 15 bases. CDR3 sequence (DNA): TGTGCCATCACCCCCGGGGGGCGAGATAATTCACCCCTCCACTTT. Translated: CAITPGGRDNSPLHF.

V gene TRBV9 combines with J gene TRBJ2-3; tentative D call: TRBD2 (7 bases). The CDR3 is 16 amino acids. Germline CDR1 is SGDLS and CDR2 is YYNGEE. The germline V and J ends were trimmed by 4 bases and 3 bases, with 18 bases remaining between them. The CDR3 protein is CASSSREGGVTDTQYF. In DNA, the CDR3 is TGTGCCAGCAGCTCCAGAGAGGGGGGGGTAACAGATACGCAGTATTTT.

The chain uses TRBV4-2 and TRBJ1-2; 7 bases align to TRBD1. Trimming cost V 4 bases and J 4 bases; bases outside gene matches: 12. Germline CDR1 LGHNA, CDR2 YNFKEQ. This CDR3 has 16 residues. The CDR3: CASSRYGTEDFYGYTF. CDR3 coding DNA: TGTGCCAGCAGCCGTTACGGGACAGAGGATTTCTATGGCTACACCTTC.

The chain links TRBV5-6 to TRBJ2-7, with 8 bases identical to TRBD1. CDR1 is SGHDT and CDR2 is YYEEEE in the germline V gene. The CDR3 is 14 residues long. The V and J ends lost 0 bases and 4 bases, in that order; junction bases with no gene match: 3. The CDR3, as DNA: TGTGCCAGCAGCTTGGCAGGGGGCTTGTACGAGCAGTACTTC. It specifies CASSLAGGLYEQYF.

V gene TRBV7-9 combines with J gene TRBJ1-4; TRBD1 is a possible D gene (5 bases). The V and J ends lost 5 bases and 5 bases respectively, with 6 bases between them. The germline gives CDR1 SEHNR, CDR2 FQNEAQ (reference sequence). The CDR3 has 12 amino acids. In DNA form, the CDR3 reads TGTGCCAGCAGCCCAGGGAATGAAAAACTGTTTTTT. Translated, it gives CASSPGNEKLFF.

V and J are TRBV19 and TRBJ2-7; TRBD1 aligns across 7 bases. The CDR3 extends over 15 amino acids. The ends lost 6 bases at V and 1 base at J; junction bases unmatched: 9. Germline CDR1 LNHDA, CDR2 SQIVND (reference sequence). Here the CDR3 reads CASRVGTDASYEQYF. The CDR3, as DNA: TGTGCCAGTAGAGTAGGGACAGATGCTTCCTACGAGCAGTACTTC.

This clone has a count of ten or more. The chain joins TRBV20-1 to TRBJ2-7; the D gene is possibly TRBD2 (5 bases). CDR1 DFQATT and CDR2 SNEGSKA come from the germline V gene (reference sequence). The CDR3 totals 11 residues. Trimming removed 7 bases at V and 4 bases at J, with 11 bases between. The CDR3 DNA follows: TGCAGTGTTGGCGGGTCATACGAGCAGTACTTC. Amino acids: CSVGGSYEQYF.

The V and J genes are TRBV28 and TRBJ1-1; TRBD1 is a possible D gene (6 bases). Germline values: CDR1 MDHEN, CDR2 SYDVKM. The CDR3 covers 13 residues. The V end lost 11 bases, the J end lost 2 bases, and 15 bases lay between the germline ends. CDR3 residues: CAAHRDFNTEAFF. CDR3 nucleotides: TGTGCCGCTCACAGGGATTTTAACACTGAAGCTTTCTTT. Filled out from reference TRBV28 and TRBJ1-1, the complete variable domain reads DVKVTQSSRYLVKRTGEKVFLECVQDMDHENMFWYRQDPGLGLRLIYFSYDVKMKEKGDIPEGYSVSREKKERFSLILESASTNQTSMYLCAAHRDFNTEAFFGQGTRLTVV.

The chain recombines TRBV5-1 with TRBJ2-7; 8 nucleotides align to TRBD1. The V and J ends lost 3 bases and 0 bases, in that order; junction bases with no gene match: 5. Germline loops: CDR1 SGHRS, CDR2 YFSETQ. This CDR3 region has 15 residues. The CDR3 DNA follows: TGCGCCAGCAGCTCACAGGGGGACATCTCCTACGAGCAGTACTTC. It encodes CASSSQGDISYEQYF.

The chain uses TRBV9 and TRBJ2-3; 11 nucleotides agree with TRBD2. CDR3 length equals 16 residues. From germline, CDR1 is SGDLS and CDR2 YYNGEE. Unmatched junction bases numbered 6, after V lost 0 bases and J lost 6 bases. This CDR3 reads CASSVGLAGGQDTQYF. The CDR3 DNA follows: TGTGCCAGCAGCGTAGGGTTAGCGGGGGGGCAGGATACGCAGTATTTT.

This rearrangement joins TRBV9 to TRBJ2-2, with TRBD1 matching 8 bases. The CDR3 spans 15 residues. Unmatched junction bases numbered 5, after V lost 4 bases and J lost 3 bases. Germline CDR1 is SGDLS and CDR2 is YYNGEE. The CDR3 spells CASSQGAAYTGELFF. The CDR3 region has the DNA TGTGCCAGCAGCCAGGGGGCAGCTTACACCGGGGAGCTGTTTTTT.

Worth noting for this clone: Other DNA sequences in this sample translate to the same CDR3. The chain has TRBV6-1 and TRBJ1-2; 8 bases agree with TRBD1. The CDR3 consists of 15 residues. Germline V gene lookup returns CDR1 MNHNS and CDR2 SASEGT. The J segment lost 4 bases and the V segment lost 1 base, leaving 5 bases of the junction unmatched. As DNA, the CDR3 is TGTGCCAGCAGTGAAGGGCAGGGGGCACCCTATGGCTACACCTTC. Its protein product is CASSEGQGAPYGYTF.

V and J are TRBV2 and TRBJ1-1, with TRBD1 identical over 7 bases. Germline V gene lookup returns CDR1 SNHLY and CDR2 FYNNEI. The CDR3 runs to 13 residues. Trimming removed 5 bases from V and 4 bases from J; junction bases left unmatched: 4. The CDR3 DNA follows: TGTGCCAGCAGTACAGGGGTGGGCACTGAAGCTTTCTTT. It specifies CASSTGVGTEAFF.